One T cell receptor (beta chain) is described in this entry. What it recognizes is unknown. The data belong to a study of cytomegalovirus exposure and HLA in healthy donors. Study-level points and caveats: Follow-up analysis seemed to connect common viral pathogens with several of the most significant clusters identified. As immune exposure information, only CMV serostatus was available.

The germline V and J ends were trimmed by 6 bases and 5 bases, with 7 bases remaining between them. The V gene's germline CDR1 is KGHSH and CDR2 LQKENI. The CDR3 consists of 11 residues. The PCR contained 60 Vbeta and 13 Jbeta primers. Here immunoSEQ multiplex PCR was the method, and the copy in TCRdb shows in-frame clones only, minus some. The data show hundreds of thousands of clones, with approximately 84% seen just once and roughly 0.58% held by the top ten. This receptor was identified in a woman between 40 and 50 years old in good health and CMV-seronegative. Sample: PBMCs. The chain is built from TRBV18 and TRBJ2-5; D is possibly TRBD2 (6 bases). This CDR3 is CASSRGETQYF. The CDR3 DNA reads TGTGCCAGCTCCCGGGGGGAGACCCAGTACTTC.